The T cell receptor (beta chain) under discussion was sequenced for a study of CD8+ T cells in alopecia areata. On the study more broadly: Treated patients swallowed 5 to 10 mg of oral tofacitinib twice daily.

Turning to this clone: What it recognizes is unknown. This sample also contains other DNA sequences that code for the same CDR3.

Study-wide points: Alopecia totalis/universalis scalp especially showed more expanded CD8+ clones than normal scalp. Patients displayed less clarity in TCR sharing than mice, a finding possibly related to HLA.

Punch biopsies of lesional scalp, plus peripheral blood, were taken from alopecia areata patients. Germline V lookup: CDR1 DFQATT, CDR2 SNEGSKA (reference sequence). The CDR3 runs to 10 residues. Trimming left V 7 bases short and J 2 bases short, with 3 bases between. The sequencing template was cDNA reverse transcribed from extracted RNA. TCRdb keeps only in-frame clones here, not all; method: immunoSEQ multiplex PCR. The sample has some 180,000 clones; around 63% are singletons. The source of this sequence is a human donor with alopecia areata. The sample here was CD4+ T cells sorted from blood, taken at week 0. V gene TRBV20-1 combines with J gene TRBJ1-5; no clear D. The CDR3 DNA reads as TGCAGTGTCGGCAATCAGCCCCAGCATTTT. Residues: CSVGNQPQHF.